This T cell receptor (beta chain) was identified during a study of cytomegalovirus exposure and HLA in healthy donors. Regarding the study as a whole: Later analysis demonstrated an association between a missense DCLRE1C variant and TCR beta V- and J-gene trimming.

With regard to this clone: The antigen is undetermined.

Trimming took off 0 bases at V and 2 bases at J, with 11 bases between the two ends. The CDR3 length is 15 residues. The V gene's germline CDR1 is SGHRS and CDR2 YFSETQ. The PCR was carried out with 60 Vbeta primers and 13 Jbeta primers. Produced via immunoSEQ multiplex PCR; TCRdb's table is partial and in-frame only. Its clone listing holds about 91,000 clones. Sequences were obtained from PBMCs. V is TRBV5-1 and J is TRBJ2-5; tentatively, D is TRBD1 (5 bases). The clonotype comes from a woman aged 25 to 45 in good health and CMV-seronegative. CDR3 DNA: TGCGCCAGCAGCTTGGTGACAGCTATACAAGAGACCCAGTACTTC. Translation: CASSLVTAIQETQYF.